This entry lists 8 T cell receptor beta chains sequenced from one sample in a study of blood T cell repertoires in COVID-19. Method: immunoSEQ multiplex PCR; TCRdb's copy keeps in-frame clones and lacks some. The profile shows about 380,000 clones, around 90% of them singletons. The material sequenced was PBMCs or T cells enriched from blood (not recorded which). The receptors come from a woman between 18 and 29 years old who had recovered from COVID-19.

The chain carries TRBV3-1 (or the pseudogene TRBV3-2) and TRBJ1-1; no clear D gene. CDR3 length: 15 residues. The V end was cut by 3 bases, the J end by 3 bases, with 14 bases between. Germline V gives CDR1 LGHDT, CDR2 YNNKEL (reference sequence). CDR3 DNA: TGTGCCAGCAGCCAGACAACCGACATGTACACTGAAGCTTTCTTT. This encodes CASSQTTDMYTEAFF.

The CDR3 loop reads CASSVASGGAYEQYF. The CDR3 nucleotides read TGTGCCAGCAGCGTAGCTAGCGGGGGTGCCTACGAGCAGTACTTC. The rearrangement links TRBV9 to TRBJ2-7, with TRBD2 matching 10 bases. The germline V gene has CDR1 SGDLS and CDR2 YYNGEE. The CDR3 sequence is 15 residues long. J was trimmed by 2 bases and V by 0 bases; bases with no gene match: 2.

The chain combines TRBV5-5 with TRBJ1-1; 8 bases fit TRBD1. V lost 4 bases to trimming and J lost 3 bases; unmatched junction nucleotides: 11. CDR1 and CDR2 from the germline V gene are SGHKS and YYEKEE (reference sequence). This CDR3 region has 16 residues. CDR3 region: CASSSIVSTGDTEAFF. For the CDR3, the DNA is TGTGCCAGCAGCAGCATTGTGTCGACAGGGGACACTGAAGCTTTCTTT. The whole variable domain, filled in from reference TRBV5-5 and TRBJ1-1, reads DAGVTQSPTHLIKTRGQQVTLRCSPISGHKSVSWYQQVLGQGPQFIFQYYEKEERGRGNFPDRFSARQFPNYSSELNVNALLLGDSALYLCASSSIVSTGDTEAFFGQGTRLTVV.

This clone was observed once. CDR3 DNA: TGTGCCACCAGCAGAAGGACAGGGCCGCCCACAGATACGCAGTATTTT. Its protein product is CATSRRTGPPTDTQYF. The chain has TRBV15 and TRBJ2-3; 8 nucleotides agree with TRBD1. The CDR3 contains 16 residues. The germline gives CDR1 LNHNV, CDR2 YYDKDF (reference sequence). J lost 2 bases, V lost 2 bases, and 6 bases had no gene match.

V is TRBV28 and J is TRBJ1-5; D uncertain. Germline V gene data show CDR1 as MDHEN and CDR2 as SYDVKM. The CDR3 totals 16 residues. Trimming removed 3 bases at V and 2 bases at J, with 14 bases between. The CDR3 loop is CASSFGGSEGNQPQHF. CDR3 sequence (DNA): TGTGCCAGCAGTTTTGGCGGCAGTGAGGGCAATCAGCCCCAGCATTTT.

The chain uses TRBV3-1 (or the pseudogene TRBV3-2) and TRBJ1-1, with 10 bases fitting TRBD1. V shed 3 bases and J 2 bases; nucleotides not matched to a gene: 9. CDR1 and CDR2 from the germline V gene are LGHDT and YNNKEL (reference sequence). This CDR3 is built from 17 residues. CDR3 nucleotide sequence: TGTGCCAGCAGCCACGGGGGACAGGGGCTTTTAAACACTGAAGCTTTCTTT. Translating gives CASSHGGQGLLNTEAFF.

On this clone itself: The CDR3 end shows no conserved phenylalanine or tryptophan, and so a read error is likely. The limits of the CDR3 on the DNA are not certain, so only TCRdb's listed CDR3 is given. V gene TRBV29-1 combines with J gene TRBJ1-1; the table's D gene call, TRBD1, was not cross checked with the DNA. The CDR3 contains 12 residues when both ends are counted. Germline V gene data show CDR1 as SQVTM and CDR2 as ANQGSEA. The CDR3 here is CSVEDKTGRFSL.

A word on this clone: One end of the junction varies from germline; a read error may be responsible. The CDR3 reads CASSLHDSQTGELFF. The CDR3 nucleotides read TGTGCTAGCAGCTTACACGACAGCCAGACCGGGGAGCTGTTTTTT. J is TRBJ2-2 and V is TRBV7-7; a possible D gene is TRBD1 (5 bases). Germline-derived CDR1 and CDR2 are SSHAT and FNYEAQ (reference sequence). The CDR3 length is 15 residues.